The clone carrying this T cell receptor (beta chain) was counted at least ten times. The sample belongs to a study of T cells in Graves' hyperthyroidism and ophthalmopathy. J was trimmed by 2 bases and V by 3 bases; bases with no gene match: 8. Germline CDR1 is LNHNV and CDR2 is YYDKDF (reference sequence). This CDR3 has 16 amino acids. Regions amplified from RNA transcripts were the TCR beta CDR3 regions. Researchers ran a first-round RT-PCR on the TCR CDR3 using the HTBI primer set. MiXCR, run by TCRdb on the multiplex PCR reads, gives a single entry per CDR3 protein. The data show 90,000 to 120,000 distinct CDR3 sequences, 16% seen once. The patients, who ranged from 18 to 65 in age, presented with newly diagnosed hyperthyroidism lasting under 2 months.

The TCR originated in a woman between 45 and 65 years old with Graves' hyperthyroidism. This chain connects TRBV15 to TRBJ2-7; TRBD2 aligns across 9 bases. The specimen sequenced was blood. CDR3 sequence reads: CATSRISGSLTYEQYV. The CDR3 nucleotides are TGTGCCACCAGCAGGATTAGCGGGAGTCTCACCTACGAGCAGTACGTC.